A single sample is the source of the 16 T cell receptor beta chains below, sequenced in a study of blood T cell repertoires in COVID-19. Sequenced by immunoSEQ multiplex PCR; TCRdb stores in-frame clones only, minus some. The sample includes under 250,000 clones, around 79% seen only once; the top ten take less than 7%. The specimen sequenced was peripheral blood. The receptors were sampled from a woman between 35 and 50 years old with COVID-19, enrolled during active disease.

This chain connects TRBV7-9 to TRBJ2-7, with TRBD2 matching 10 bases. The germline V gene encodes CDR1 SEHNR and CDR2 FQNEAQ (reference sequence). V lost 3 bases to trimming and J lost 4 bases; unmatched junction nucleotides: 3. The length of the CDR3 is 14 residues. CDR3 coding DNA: TGTGCCAGCAGCTTTAGCGGGAGGATGTACGAGCAGTACTTC. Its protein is CASSFSGRMYEQYF.

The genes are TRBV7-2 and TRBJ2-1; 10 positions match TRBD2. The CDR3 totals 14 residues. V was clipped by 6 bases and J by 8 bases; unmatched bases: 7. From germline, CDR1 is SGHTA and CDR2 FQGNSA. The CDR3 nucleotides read TGTGCCAGCAGAGGGATAGCGGGAGGTCATGAGCAGTTCTTC. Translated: CASRGIAGGHEQFF. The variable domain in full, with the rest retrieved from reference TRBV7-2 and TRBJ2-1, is GAGVSQSPSNKVTEKGKDVELRCDPISGHTALYWYRQSLGQGLEFLIYFQGNSAPDKSGLPSDRFSAERTGGSVSTLTIQRTQQEDSAVYLCASRGIAGGHEQFFGPGTRLTVL.

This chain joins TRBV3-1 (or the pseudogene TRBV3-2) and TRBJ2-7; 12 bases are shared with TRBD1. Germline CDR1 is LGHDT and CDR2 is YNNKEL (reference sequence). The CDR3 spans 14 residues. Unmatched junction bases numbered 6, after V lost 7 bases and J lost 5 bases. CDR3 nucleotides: TGTGCCAGCAAGGGGGACAGGGGGCGGCACGAGCAGTACTTC. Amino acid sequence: CASKGDRGRHEQYF.

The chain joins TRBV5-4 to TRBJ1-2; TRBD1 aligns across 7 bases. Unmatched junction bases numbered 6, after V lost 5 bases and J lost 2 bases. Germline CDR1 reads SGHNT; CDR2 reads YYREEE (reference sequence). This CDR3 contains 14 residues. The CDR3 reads CASRRGDRNYGYTF. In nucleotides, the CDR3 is TGTGCCAGCAGGAGGGGGGACAGAAACTATGGCTACACCTTC.

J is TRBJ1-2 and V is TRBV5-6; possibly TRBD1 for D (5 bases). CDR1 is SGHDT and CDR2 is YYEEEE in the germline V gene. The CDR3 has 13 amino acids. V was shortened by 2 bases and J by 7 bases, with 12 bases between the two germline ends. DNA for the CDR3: TGTGCCAGCAGCTTAGTCCCCGGGGGTGGCTACACCTTC. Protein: CASSLVPGGGYTF.

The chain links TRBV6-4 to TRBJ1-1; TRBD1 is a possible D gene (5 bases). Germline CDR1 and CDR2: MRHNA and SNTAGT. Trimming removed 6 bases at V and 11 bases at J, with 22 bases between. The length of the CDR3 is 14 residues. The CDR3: CASSAHQGNNMAFF. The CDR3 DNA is TGTGCCAGCAGCGCCCACCAGGGAAATAATATGGCTTTCTTT.

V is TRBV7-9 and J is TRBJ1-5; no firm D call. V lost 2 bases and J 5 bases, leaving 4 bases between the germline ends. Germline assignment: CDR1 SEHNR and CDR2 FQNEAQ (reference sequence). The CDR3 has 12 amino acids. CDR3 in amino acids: CASSLRDQPQHF. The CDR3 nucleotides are TGTGCCAGCAGCTTACGGGATCAGCCCCAGCATTTT.

This CDR3 reads CASSQPARGGMLGGYTF. The CDR3, as DNA: TGTGCCAGCAGCCAGCCCGCCCGGGGGGGGATGCTTGGTGGCTACACCTTC. The J gene is TRBJ1-2, the V gene TRBV3-1 (or the pseudogene TRBV3-2), with D possibly matching TRBD1 (5 bases). Germline V gene data show CDR1 as LGHDT and CDR2 as YNNKEL (reference sequence). This CDR3 has 17 residues. Trimming left V 3 bases short and J 7 bases short, with 24 bases between.

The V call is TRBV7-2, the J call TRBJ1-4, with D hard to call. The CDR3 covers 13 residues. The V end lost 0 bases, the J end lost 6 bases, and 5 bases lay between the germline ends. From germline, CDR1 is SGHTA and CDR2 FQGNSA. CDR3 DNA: TGTGCCAGCAGCTTAGCGCGGGATGAAAAACTGTTTTTT. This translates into CASSLARDEKLFF.

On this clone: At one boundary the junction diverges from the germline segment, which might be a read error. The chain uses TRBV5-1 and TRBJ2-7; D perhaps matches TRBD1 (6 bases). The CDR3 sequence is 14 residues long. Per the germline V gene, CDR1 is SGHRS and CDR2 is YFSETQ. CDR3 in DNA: TGCGCCAGCAGCTTGGGGGGGCAGTCCTCCGAGCAGTACTTC. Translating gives CASSLGGQSSEQYF.

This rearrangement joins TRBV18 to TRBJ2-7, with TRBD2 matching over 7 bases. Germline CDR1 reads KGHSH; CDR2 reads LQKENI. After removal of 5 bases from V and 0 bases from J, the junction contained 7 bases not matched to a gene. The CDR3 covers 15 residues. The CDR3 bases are TGTGCCAGCTCAGGCGCGGGGGTAGGCTCCTACGAGCAGTACTTC. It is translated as CASSGAGVGSYEQYF.

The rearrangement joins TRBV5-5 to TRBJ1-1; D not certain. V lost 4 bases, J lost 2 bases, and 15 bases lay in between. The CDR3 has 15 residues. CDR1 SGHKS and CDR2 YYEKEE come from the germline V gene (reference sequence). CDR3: CASSPWTDLNTEAFF. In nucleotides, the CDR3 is TGTGCCAGCAGCCCCTGGACTGATTTAAACACTGAAGCTTTCTTT.

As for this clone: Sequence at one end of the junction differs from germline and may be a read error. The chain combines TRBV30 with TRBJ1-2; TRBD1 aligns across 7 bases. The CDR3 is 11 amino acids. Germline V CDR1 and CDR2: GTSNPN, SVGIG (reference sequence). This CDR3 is CAWSGTGNNYF. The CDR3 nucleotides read TGTGCCTGGAGTGGGACAGGAAACAATTACTTC.

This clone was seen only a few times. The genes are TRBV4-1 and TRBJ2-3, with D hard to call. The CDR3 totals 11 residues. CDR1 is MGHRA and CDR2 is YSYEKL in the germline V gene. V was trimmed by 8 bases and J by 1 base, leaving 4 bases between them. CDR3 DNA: TGCGCCAGCCAGGGCACAGATACGCAGTATTTT. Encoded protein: CASQGTDTQYF.

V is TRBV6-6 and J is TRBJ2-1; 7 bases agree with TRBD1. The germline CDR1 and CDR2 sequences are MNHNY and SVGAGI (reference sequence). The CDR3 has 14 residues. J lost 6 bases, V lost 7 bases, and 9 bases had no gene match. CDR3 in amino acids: CASTDRDRVNEQFF. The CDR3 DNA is TGTGCCAGCACTGACCGGGACAGAGTCAATGAGCAGTTCTTC.

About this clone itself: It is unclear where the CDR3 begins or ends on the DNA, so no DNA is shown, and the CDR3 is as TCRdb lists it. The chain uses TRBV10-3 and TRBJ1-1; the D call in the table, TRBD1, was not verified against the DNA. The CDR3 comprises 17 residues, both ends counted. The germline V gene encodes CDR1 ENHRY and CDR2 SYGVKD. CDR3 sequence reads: CAIRDTEAFFGQPEAFF.